This entry concerns a single T cell receptor (beta chain). This sample is drawn from a study of T-cell memory formation after mild COVID-19. Study context: Across donors, TCR clusters were largely donor specific.

TCRdb used MiXCR to reprocess the 5' RACE reads, holding one entry per CDR3 protein. The data contain some 88,000 distinct CDR3 sequences, 20% to 30% of them singletons. This CDR3 region has 14 residues. Per germline, CDR1 DFQATT and CDR2 SNEGSKA (reference sequence). The V segment lost 5 bases and the J segment 13 bases; nucleotides outside the gene matches: 11. Specimen: PBMCs or a T cell subset sorted from them (not recorded which). This TCR derives from a man aged 18 to 30 who had mild COVID-19 (a few samples of this study predate the infection). Cell type and time point are not known. This chain links TRBV20-1 with TRBJ2-1; 13 bases are a match to TRBD2. The DNA of the CDR3 is TGCAGTGCTGACACCACCGGGACTAGCGGGGTACAGTTCTTC. Its translation is CSADTTGTSGVQFF.